Sequencing of this T cell receptor (beta chain) was carried out in a study of cytomegalovirus exposure and HLA in healthy donors. With regard to this clone: Its specificity is unknown.

Study-wide results and limits: It was reported that the classifier diagnosed cytomegalovirus status with high specificity and sensitivity in both the original and validation cohorts. Among CMV-associated TCR beta chains, most appeared HLA-restricted in a later analysis. In all likelihood, a cluster of highly shared sequence variants was a sequencing artifact.

Healthy bone marrow donors made up the cohort. PCR was performed using 60 Vbeta and 13 Jbeta primers. Repertoires were generated with immunoSEQ multiplex PCR, while TCRdb's copy carries only in-frame clones and drops some. The sample contains under 200,000 clones, around 68% of which appear only once. Sequencing was done on a sample of PBMCs. The TCR was taken from a man in his forties in good health and CMV-seronegative.

The CDR3 reads CASSLRQGSYEQYF. As DNA, the CDR3 is TGTGCCAGTAGTCTTCGACAGGGTTCCTACGAGCAGTACTTC. The genes are TRBV19 and TRBJ2-7; 7 nucleotides match TRBD1. Per germline, CDR1 LNHDA and CDR2 SQIVND (reference sequence). The J segment lost 1 base and the V segment lost 5 bases, leaving 5 bases of the junction unmatched. The length of the CDR3 is 14 residues. The whole variable domain, filled in from reference TRBV19 and TRBJ2-7, reads DGGITQSPKYLFRKEGQNVTLSCEQNLNHDAMYWYRQDPGQGLRLIYYSQIVNDFQKGDIAEGYSVSREKKESFPLTVTSAQKNPTAFYLCASSLRQGSYEQYFGPGTRLTVT.